The present TCR beta chain was sequenced within a study of T cell responses to AZD1222 COVID-19 vaccine (dated by TCRdb to the early 2020s). With respect to the entire study: AZD1222 recipients with second doses at about 4 weeks or about 12 weeks were pooled, because spike-specific TCR depth and breadth did not differ between schedules. Trial participants were enrolled by age into subgroups of 18-55, 56-69 and 70-plus years, and roughly 150, 30 and 60 TCR-sequenced participants, respectively, were included in these subgroups. A total of over 230 trial participants underwent TCR sequencing, of whom 200 to 220 had received two doses of AZD1222 and 26 had received two doses of the MenACWY control vaccine.

About this clone itself: Its antigen remains unidentified. No base quality values were provided; no much bigger clone lies one nucleotide off.

What the study reported, not specific to this receptor: Participants were mostly white British, with more females than males. The authors suggested clonal diversity may have been underestimated. Conclusions about previously exposed vaccinees are limited, since just 6 or 7 AZD1222 recipients were seropositive for SARS-CoV-2 at baseline. Nearly half of unique spike-specific TCRs reportedly recognized epitopes outside regions mutated in the B.1.351 and B.1.1.7 variants. Spike-specific TCR breadth and depth rose significantly after two AZD1222 doses compared with day 0 and with MenACWY recipients. Because no samples from the day 14 peak response were available, repertoires could be characterized only after the peak T cell response. The 56-69-year group was small, and its depth increase did not reach significance, likely because of low power. The whole spike protein was spanned by vaccine-associated CD4 TCRs, and dominant responses were seen in regions 160-218 and 743-854.

The CDR3 regions of human TCRbeta chains were analyzed by immunosequencing. In the original analysis: Repertoire TCRs were matched against a reference library of SARS-CoV-2-specific TCRs generated with the MIRA antigen-specificity platform. Breadth was defined as the fraction of unique TCRs that were SARS-CoV-2-associated, and depth was defined as the fraction of total T cells that were SARS-CoV-2-associated. Using the MIRA data, each spike-specific TCR was assigned both to the spike region to which the TCR was reactive and to a CD4 or CD8 class. Log10-transformed breadth and depth values were compared by one-way ANOVA with Sidak's multiple comparisons tests. TCRdb re-hosts the immuneACCESS table, in-frame sequences only. Its copies lack some clones; in the studies checked, an unresolved V gene accounts for under half of them, and the cause for the rest is not known. That table supplies the V and J calls and clone size; D and trimming were determined from the DNA. For this sample the table gives 98,000 or so clones, of which just over 85% were detected only once. Together, the top ten hold 3% to 4% of the sample.

The meaning of the sample's time point label: baseline before first vaccination. Samples from vaccinated people were obtained from the UK trials COV001 and COV002, which included a single-blind randomized controlled phase 2/3 trial of AZD1222 (ChAdOx1 nCoV-19) in healthy adults. Trial participant PBMC samples were collected at day 0 and day 28 after the second dose for TCRbeta chain sequencing. V was cut back by 5 bases and J by 2 bases, leaving a gap of 10 bases between them. Its CDR3 holds 14 amino acids, cysteine through phenylalanine. CDR3 DNA is the only sequence kept; it has 42 bases, read in frame from the first base. CDR1 is given as LNHNV and CDR2 as YYDKDF, both from the germline V gene (reference sequence).

The V and J genes are TRBV15 and TRBJ1-3, and TRBD1 may be the D gene, going by 6 matching bases. The sequencing used peripheral blood, collected on day 0 of AZD1222 vaccination. The clonotype comes from an adult in good health. DNA sequence: TGTGCCACCAGCCTTTCAGGGGCTGGAAACACCATATATTTT. This encodes CATSLSGAGNTIYF.